The 32 T cell receptor beta chains given below trace back to one sample, sequenced in a study of identical twins. TCRdb re-analysed the 5' RACE reads in MiXCR, keeping a single row per CDR3 protein. The sample comprises about 250,000 distinct CDR3 sequences, roughly 13% of which are singletons, and 7% to 9.5% rests with the top ten. The specimen was memory (CD45RO+) T cells sorted from blood. These receptor sequences come from a woman in her late teens or twenties in good health.

This clonotype was detected ten times or more. The chain carries TRBV10-3 and TRBJ1-1; D is possibly TRBD1 (5 bases). Trimming cost V 2 bases and J 1 base, with 14 bases left between them. Germline CDR1 is ENHRY and CDR2 is SYGVKD. The CDR3 runs to 16 residues. CDR3 amino acids: CAISEQRGPGNTEAFF. The CDR3 DNA sequence: TGTGCCATCAGTGAGCAACGGGGCCCAGGGAACACTGAAGCTTTCTTT.

This clonotype was counted ten times or more. This chain uses TRBV5-6 with TRBJ2-5, with 8 bases fitting TRBD2. CDR1 is SGHDT, CDR2 YYEEEE, per germline. Unmatched junction bases numbered 7, after V lost 1 base and J lost 5 bases. This CDR3 contains 15 residues. Here the CDR3 reads CASSLYGTRGETQYF. The CDR3 DNA reads as TGTGCCAGCAGCTTGTATGGGACTAGGGGCGAGACCCAGTACTTC.

This clonotype was counted between two and nine times. This rearrangement joins TRBV6-5 to TRBJ2-4; perhaps D is TRBD1 or TRBD2 (5 bases each). CDR1 MNHEY and CDR2 SVGAGI come from the germline V gene. Trimming removed 2 bases from V and 0 bases from J, with 8 bases in between. The CDR3 sequence is 15 residues long. CDR3 sequence: CASSYNGAAKNIQYF. CDR3 nucleotides: TGTGCCAGCAGTTACAACGGGGCAGCCAAAAACATTCAGTACTTC.

V and J are TRBV20-1 and TRBJ1-2; D may be TRBD1 (5 bases). Trimming left V 4 bases short and J 7 bases short, with 19 bases between. Germline V CDR1 and CDR2: DFQATT, SNEGSKA (reference sequence). The CDR3 extends over 14 amino acids. The DNA of the CDR3 is TGCAGTGCTATTCAGGGCCCCTACGCGTTTGGCTACACCTTC. It yields the protein CSAIQGPYAFGYTF.

This sequence joins TRBV6-5 and TRBJ2-7; 10 positions agree with TRBD1. Losses at the gene ends were 0 bases for V and 5 bases for J; bases not matched to a gene: 7. Germline CDR1 is MNHEY and CDR2 is SVGAGI. The CDR3 runs 16 residues. The CDR3 is CASSYSSTGQGNEQYF. CDR3 nucleotide sequence: TGTGCCAGCAGTTACTCGAGTACGGGACAGGGGAACGAGCAGTACTTC.

The V and J genes are TRBV28 and TRBJ2-4; D is possibly TRBD2 (5 bases). The CDR3 length is 15 residues. Germline V gene sequence: CDR1 MDHEN, CDR2 SYDVKM. The V and J ends lost 3 bases and 3 bases respectively, with 12 bases between them. CDR3 bases: TGTGCCAGCAGTTTTCTACTCCGGGACAAAAACATTCAGTACTTC. It yields the protein CASSFLLRDKNIQYF.

This clonotype showed up many times. The chain recombines TRBV7-8 with TRBJ2-7; D possibly corresponds to TRBD2 (6 bases). The CDR3 consists of 15 residues. The germline V gene has CDR1 SGHVS and CDR2 FQNEAQ. V lost 5 bases to trimming and J lost 2 bases, with 16 bases between them. CDR3 bases: TGTGCCAGCAGCCATGGGGGGACGAGCCCCTACGAGCAGTACTTC. As protein: CASSHGGTSPYEQYF.

This clonotype appeared many times. The chain combines TRBV7-9 with TRBJ1-1; D is unclear. V dropped 1 base and J dropped 1 base, with 4 bases sitting between them. CDR3 length: 13 residues. Germline V gene sequence: CDR1 SEHNR, CDR2 FQNEAQ (reference sequence). The CDR3 here is CASSLGANTEAFF. The CDR3 nucleotides read TGTGCCAGCAGCTTAGGGGCGAACACTGAAGCTTTCTTT.

The table lists this clonotype with many counts. CDR3 region: CATGTSAYNEQFF. CDR3 DNA: TGTGCCACCGGGACTAGCGCATACAATGAGCAGTTCTTC. The rearrangement uses TRBV6-1 and TRBJ2-1; 10 bases agree with TRBD2. V shed 10 bases and J 4 bases; nucleotides not matched to a gene: 4. Germline V gives CDR1 MNHNS, CDR2 SASEGT. This CDR3 contains 13 residues.

This clonotype has more than one count but fewer than ten. This rearrangement joins TRBV20-1 to TRBJ2-1, with 9 positions matching TRBD2. The CDR3 length is 15 residues. The V segment lost 1 base and the J segment 6 bases; nucleotides outside the gene matches: 7. CDR1 and CDR2 from the germline V gene are DFQATT and SNEGSKA (reference sequence). The CDR3 sequence is CSARAGTSLRNEQFF. For the CDR3, the DNA is TGCAGTGCTAGAGCAGGGACTAGCTTACGCAATGAGCAGTTCTTC.

The chain uses TRBV20-1 and TRBJ2-5, with D tentatively TRBD2 (6 bases). Germline V gene sequence: CDR1 DFQATT, CDR2 SNEGSKA (reference sequence). CDR3 size: 12 residues. The V gene lost 3 bases and the J gene lost 5 bases, with 10 bases spanning the gap. CDR3 sequence reads: CSARTRWETQYF. The DNA for the CDR3 is TGCAGTGCTAGGACTAGATGGGAGACCCAGTACTTC.

In the case of this clonotype: A single base separates this from a much larger clone, so it may be a read error. The CDR3 region is CASSLYDNEQFF. For the CDR3, the DNA is TGTGCCAGCAGCTTATACGACAATGAGCAGTTCTTC. The chain is built from TRBV7-9 and TRBJ2-1; D uncertain. Germline CDR1 is SEHNR and CDR2 is FQNEAQ (reference sequence). With 2 bases removed from V and 5 bases from J, the gap between germline ends came to 4 bases. The CDR3 is made up of 12 amino acids. Filled out from reference TRBV7-9 and TRBJ2-1, the complete variable domain reads DTGVSQNPRHKITKRGQNVTFRCDPISEHNRLYWYRQTLGQGPEFLTYFQNEAQLEKSRLLSDRFSAERPKGSFSTLEIQRTEQGDSAMYLCASSLYDNEQFFGPGTRLTVL.

There are a few counts of this clonotype. DNA of the CDR3: TGTGCCATCAGTGATATGGGGGACTATGGCTACACCTTC. This translates into CAISDMGDYGYTF. The V call is TRBV10-3, the J call TRBJ1-2; tentative D call: TRBD1 (5 bases). This CDR3 is built from 13 residues. Trimming took 3 bases from V and 3 from J, leaving 8 bases between them. Germline CDR1 ENHRY, CDR2 SYGVKD.

There are a few counts of this clonotype. V gene TRBV27 combines with J gene TRBJ1-4, with a tentative D call TRBD1 (5 bases). With 9 bases removed from V and 6 bases from J, the gap between germline ends came to 20 bases. CDR3 length equals 15 residues. Germline V gene data show CDR1 as MNHEY and CDR2 as SMNVEV (reference sequence). CDR3 protein: CARRTSPRGDEKLFF. DNA for the CDR3: TGTGCCAGACGCACGTCTCCGCGGGGGGATGAAAAACTGTTTTTT.

A few counts support this clonotype. This chain uses TRBV18 with TRBJ1-1; TRBD1 matches at 8 bases. V shed 0 bases and J 9 bases; nucleotides not matched to a gene: 9. This CDR3 contains 15 residues. Germline CDR1 and CDR2: KGHSH and LQKENI. CDR3 region: CASSPPLYSRGQAFF. DNA for the CDR3: TGTGCCAGCTCACCACCCCTTTATAGCAGGGGGCAAGCTTTCTTT. Drawing the rest from reference TRBV18 and TRBJ1-1, the complete variable domain is NAGVMQNPRHLVRRRGQEARLRCSPMKGHSHVYWYRQLPEEGLKFMVYLQKENIIDESGMPKERFSAEFPKEGPSILRIQQVVRGDSAAYFCASSPPLYSRGQAFFGQGTRLTVV.

This clonotype was counted many times. This chain links TRBV7-9 with TRBJ1-1, with D unclear. This CDR3 contains 14 residues. Germline-derived CDR1 and CDR2 are SEHNR and FQNEAQ (reference sequence). Trimming shortened V by 3 bases and J by 3 bases, and 11 bases separated the two germline ends. The CDR3 coding sequence is TGTGCCAGCAGCTTGGGCGTTGGGGACACTGAAGCTTTCTTT. It yields the protein CASSLGVGDTEAFF.

The chain joins TRBV7-2 to TRBJ2-1; 7 positions agree with TRBD2. Germline V CDR1 and CDR2: SGHTA, FQGNSA. The CDR3 contains 14 residues. V was pared by 5 bases and J by 8 bases, with 9 bases of the junction left unmatched. CDR3 loop: CASSARGGIYEQFF. In nucleotides, the CDR3 is TGTGCCAGCAGCGCGCGCGGGGGTATCTATGAGCAGTTCTTC.

This clonotype came up a few times. This chain links TRBV30 with TRBJ2-1; TRBD2 agrees at 7 bases. Looked up from germline, CDR1 is GTSNPN and CDR2 is SVGIG (reference sequence). This CDR3 has 14 residues. J gave up 10 bases and V 4 bases, and 13 bases lay outside the gene matches. The CDR3 nucleotides are TGTGCCTGGACTCGTAGCGGGCGGGCAGGGGAGCAGTTCTTC. This encodes CAWTRSGRAGEQFF. Supplemented by reference TRBV30 and TRBJ2-1, the full variable domain reads SQTIHQWPATLVQPVGSPLSLECTVEGTSNPNLYWYRQAAGRGLQLLFYSVGIGQISSEVPQNLSASRPQDRQFILSSKKLLLSDSGFYLCAWTRSGRAGEQFFGPGTRLTVL.

This chain's CDR3 is CASSSGGRPQFF. The CDR3 nucleotides read TGTGCCAGCAGCTCAGGCGGGAGGCCCCAGTTCTTC. This chain connects TRBV11-2 to TRBJ2-1; TRBD2 matches at 8 bases. The CDR3 is 12 residues long. J gave up 13 bases and V 4 bases, and 6 bases lay outside the gene matches. CDR1 SGHAT and CDR2 FQNNGV come from the germline V gene.

There are a few counts of this clonotype. This chain uses TRBV29-1 with TRBJ2-1, with D perhaps TRBD1 (6 bases). CDR1 is SQVTM, CDR2 ANQGSEA, per germline. This CDR3 region has 11 residues. Between the trimmed V and J ends, which lost 4 bases and 7 bases, there was a span of 8 bases. CDR3 sequence: CSVGTANEQFF. CDR3 DNA: TGCAGCGTTGGGACAGCGAATGAGCAGTTCTTC.

This clonotype was counted only a few times. The DNA for the CDR3 is TGTGCCAGCAGTAGCGGGAGCGGAACAGATACGCAGTATTTT. Its protein is CASSSGSGTDTQYF. The rearrangement links TRBV12-3 or TRBV12-4 to TRBJ2-3; TRBD2 matches at 8 bases. The CDR3 spans 14 residues. Losses at the gene ends were 5 bases for V and 3 bases for J; bases not matched to a gene: 4.

This chain connects TRBV7-7 to TRBJ2-3; TRBD2 matches 14 bases. V gave up 5 bases and J gave up 4 bases; unmatched junction bases: 5. The CDR3 consists of 16 residues. Germline assignment: CDR1 SSHAT and CDR2 FNYEAQ (reference sequence). CDR3 in DNA: TGTGCCAGCAGCAAGGGACTAGCGGGAGCCGCAGATACGCAGTATTTT. Translated: CASSKGLAGAADTQYF.

The gene calls are TRBV9 and TRBJ1-6; D may be TRBD1 (5 bases). The V end lost 6 bases, the J end lost 8 bases, and 18 bases lay between the germline ends. This CDR3 contains 15 residues. CDR1 is SGDLS and CDR2 is YYNGEE in the germline V gene. The CDR3 bases are TGTGCCAGCACCCCCTTGGGACGAGGAGATTCACCCCTCCACTTT. It encodes CASTPLGRGDSPLHF.

The V call is TRBV5-1, the J call TRBJ2-5; 13 bases line up with TRBD2. Germline V gene data show CDR1 as SGHRS and CDR2 as YFSETQ. The CDR3 extends over 17 amino acids. V lost 5 bases to trimming and J lost 5 bases; unmatched junction nucleotides: 12. CDR3 in DNA: TGCGCCAGCAGACACGGACTAGCGGGAGTATTGAGGGAGACCCAGTACTTC. Protein: CASRHGLAGVLRETQYF.

There are many counts of this clonotype. This rearrangement joins TRBV3-1 to TRBJ2-3; no definite D call. Per the germline V gene, CDR1 is LGHDT and CDR2 is YNNKEL (reference sequence). The CDR3 runs 14 residues. Trimming cost V 2 bases and J 0 bases, with 6 bases left between them. The chain's CDR3 is CASSQLGSTDTQYF. Here the CDR3 DNA reads TGTGCCAGCAGCCAACTGGGGAGCACAGATACGCAGTATTTT.

The table lists this clonotype with a few counts. The genes are TRBV7-6 and TRBJ2-7; 7 bases map to TRBD2. The CDR3 runs 15 residues. Unmatched junction bases numbered 6, after V lost 4 bases and J lost 0 bases. Germline V gene data show CDR1 as SGHVS and CDR2 as FNYEAQ. The CDR3 DNA sequence: TGTGCCAGCAGCTCCCGGGACTACAGCTCCTACGAGCAGTACTTC. As protein: CASSSRDYSSYEQYF.

The chain combines TRBV6-5 with TRBJ2-7; D is undetermined. CDR3 length: 13 amino acids. Trimming left V 2 bases short and J 2 bases short, with 7 bases between. The germline CDR1 and CDR2 sequences are MNHEY and SVGAGI. The CDR3 region is CASSYPGTYEQYF. The CDR3 DNA sequence: TGTGCCAGCAGTTACCCGGGCACCTACGAGCAGTACTTC.

The chain links TRBV7-9 to TRBJ2-3, with D tentatively TRBD2 (5 bases). The V end was cut by 2 bases, the J end by 2 bases, with 11 bases between. The CDR3 extends over 15 amino acids. Germline loops: CDR1 SEHNR, CDR2 FQNEAQ (reference sequence). CDR3 region: CASSLSSVATDTQYF. Written as DNA, the CDR3 is TGTGCCAGCAGCTTAAGTAGCGTTGCCACAGATACGCAGTATTTT.

This clonotype was counted only a few times. The gene calls are TRBV11-2 and TRBJ2-3; 10 bases align to TRBD2. The CDR3 runs to 14 residues. V gave up 3 bases and J gave up 10 bases; unmatched junction bases: 7. From germline, CDR1 is SGHAT and CDR2 FQNNGV. CDR3 protein: CASSFSGRPLAQYF. Here the CDR3 DNA reads TGTGCCAGCAGCTTTAGCGGGAGGCCCCTTGCGCAGTATTTT.

The rearrangement joins TRBV11-1 to TRBJ1-4; D gene ambiguous. From germline, CDR1 is SGHAT and CDR2 FQDESV (reference sequence). CDR3 size: 17 residues. V was trimmed by 4 bases and J by 0 bases, leaving 15 bases between them. CDR3 residues: CASSSTGLRATNEKLFF. Written as DNA, the CDR3 is TGTGCCAGCAGCTCTACTGGATTACGAGCAACTAATGAAAAACTGTTTTTT.

This clonotype was seen more than once but under ten times. The V and J genes are TRBV29-1 and TRBJ2-3, with D hard to call. Deletions cut 5 bases from V and 2 bases from J, with 17 bases between. The CDR3 contains 15 residues. Germline values: CDR1 SQVTM, CDR2 ANQGSEA. The CDR3 nucleotides are TGCAGCGTTCTTGGGCTGGACGGGCCCACAGATACGCAGTATTTT. Translation: CSVLGLDGPTDTQYF.

The V gene is TRBV6-5, the J gene TRBJ2-7, with a tentative D call TRBD2 (6 bases). Germline V gene data show CDR1 as MNHEY and CDR2 as SVGAGI. V was clipped by 3 bases and J by 4 bases, with 13 bases between them. CDR3 length: 14 amino acids. The CDR3 bases are TGTGCCAGCAGTTATGTGGAGGGCCAGTACGAGCAGTACTTC. This gives the protein CASSYVEGQYEQYF.